This T cell receptor beta chain appears in the sequencing data of a study of graft-versus-host responses after intestinal transplantation. Sequencing was performed with immunoSEQ multiplex PCR; in TCRdb, only in-frame clones are kept and a portion is missing. The table lists roughly 100,000 clones, about 90% of them singletons. After removal of 4 bases from V and 5 bases from J, the junction contained 8 bases not matched to a gene. Germline V gene data show CDR1 as SGHVS and CDR2 as FNYEAQ. The length of the CDR3 is 15 residues. Worth noting for this clone: As yet, its antigen is unknown.

Sequencing was performed on unstimulated CD4+ T cells sorted from spleen or lymph node cells, taken before intestinal transplant. The chain is built from TRBV7-6 and TRBJ2-5; 9 bases match TRBD2. This sequence was found in a human donor who received an intestinal transplant. CDR3 bases: TGTGCCAGCAGCTCCCTAGCGGGGTCCCCCGAGACCCAGTACTTC. Encoded protein: CASSSLAGSPETQYF.